This record covers a single T cell receptor beta chain. Unique molecular identifiers were used in preparing the TCRbeta library. TCRdb fed the PCR reads into MiXCR, producing one record per CDR3 protein. The sample yields 250,000 to 400,000 distinct CDR3 sequences, approximately 23% seen once. The sample originates from a study of T-cell reconstitution after alpha-beta-depleted transplantation in children. The germline V and J ends were trimmed by 3 bases and 2 bases, with 13 bases remaining between them. CDR3 length: 14 residues. In germline, CDR1 is DFQATT, CDR2 SNEGSKA (reference sequence). The V call is TRBV20-1, the J call TRBJ2-5; D gene unclear. This TCR was sampled from a male patient younger than 18 who had a stem cell transplant for acute lymphoblastic leukemia, so the T cells may come from the graft donor. This sample comprised PBMCs, mostly from graft donor cells, obtained 180 days after TCRalphabeta/CD19-depleted stem cell transplant. For the CDR3, the DNA is TGCAGTGCTAGTTCTCGGCAGCTACAAGAGACCCAGTACTTC. Encoded protein: CSASSRQLQETQYF.